Each of the 11 T cell receptor beta chains below was sequenced from the same sample in a study of T-cell memory formation after mild COVID-19. TCRdb used MiXCR to reprocess the 5' RACE reads, holding one entry per CDR3 protein. This table has about 140,000 distinct CDR3 sequences, 14% appearing once. Sequenced: PBMCs or a T cell subset sorted from them (not recorded which). The receptors originated from an adult woman who had mild COVID-19 (a few samples of this study predate the infection). Cell type and time point are not known.

This clonotype appeared a few times. This sequence joins TRBV4-1 and TRBJ2-7; 7 bases align to TRBD2. CDR1 is MGHRA and CDR2 is YSYEKL in the germline V gene. The CDR3 runs to 17 residues. J lost 0 bases, V lost 0 bases, and 8 bases had no gene match. DNA of the CDR3: TGCGCCAGCAGCCAAGATCCGGTCGGGGGGTTCTCCTACGAGCAGTACTTC. The encoded protein is CASSQDPVGGFSYEQYF.

The sample holds a few counts of this clonotype. The chain carries TRBV24-1 and TRBJ2-5; D may correspond to TRBD1 or TRBD2 (5 bases each). From germline, CDR1 is KGHDR and CDR2 SFDVKD. This CDR3 region has 15 residues. Trimming shortened V by 4 bases and J by 4 bases, and 15 bases separated the two germline ends. The CDR3 sequence is CATSDTRRGGETQYF. The CDR3, as DNA: TGTGCCACCAGTGACACGCGCCGGGGCGGAGAGACCCAGTACTTC.

This clonotype was picked up a small number of times. The chain has TRBV6-2 or TRBV6-3 and TRBJ1-5; weak D call: TRBD1 (5 bases). Trimming took off 2 bases at V and 5 bases at J, with 10 bases between the two ends. Germline V gene lookup returns CDR1 MNHEY and CDR2 SVGEGT. This CDR3 contains 14 residues. The CDR3 is CASSYDTGHQPQHF. CDR3 nucleotide sequence: TGTGCCAGCAGTTACGATACAGGTCATCAGCCCCAGCATTTT.

The chain combines TRBV9 with TRBJ2-2; D may be TRBD2 (5 bases). From germline, CDR1 is SGDLS and CDR2 YYNGEE. The CDR3 is 12 amino acids. Trimming removed 7 bases from V and 1 base from J, with 5 bases in between. CDR3 coding DNA: TGTGCCAGCGGACTGAACACCGGGGAGCTGTTTTTT. Amino acids: CASGLNTGELFF.

Ten or more counts support this clonotype. V gene TRBV5-1 combines with J gene TRBJ2-2, with 7 bases lining up with TRBD2. V dropped 4 bases and J dropped 1; count of bases not matched to a gene: 7. The CDR3 runs 16 residues. Germline V gene sequence: CDR1 SGHRS, CDR2 YFSETQ. As DNA, the CDR3 is TGCGCCAGCAGCCCGAGGGCGGGGGTGAACACCGGGGAGCTGTTTTTT. Encoded protein: CASSPRAGVNTGELFF.

This clonotype was counted many times. The rearrangement uses TRBV12-3 or TRBV12-4 and TRBJ1-1; D ambiguous. The CDR3 consists of 11 residues. Trimming removed 6 bases at V and 3 bases at J, with 5 bases between. The CDR3 DNA is TGTGCCAGCAGCCGGGACACTGAAGCTTTCTTT. Its protein product is CASSRDTEAFF.

This clonotype was counted at least ten times. The chain has TRBV7-2 and TRBJ1-1, with D possibly matching TRBD1 (5 bases). Trimming pared 6 bases from V and 0 bases from J, leaving 8 bases between. The CDR3 spans 13 residues. In germline, CDR1 is SGHTA, CDR2 FQGNSA. CDR3 residues: CASREDMNTEAFF. The CDR3 DNA reads as TGTGCCAGCAGAGAGGACATGAACACTGAAGCTTTCTTT.

The genes are TRBV7-9 and TRBJ2-7, with unresolved D. CDR3 length equals 13 residues. V gave up 6 bases and J gave up 1 base, with 10 bases separating them. Germline assignment: CDR1 SEHNR and CDR2 FQNEAQ (reference sequence). The CDR3 sequence: CASRRTDSYEQYF. As DNA, the CDR3 is TGTGCCAGCAGAAGGACGGATTCCTACGAGCAGTACTTC.

The rearrangement links TRBV11-3 to TRBJ2-2, with D perhaps matching TRBD2 (5 bases). V lost 1 base, J lost 3 bases, and 15 bases lay in between. The CDR3 totals 17 residues. The germline CDR1 and CDR2 sequences are SGHNT and YENEEA. The CDR3 region has the DNA TGTGCCAGCAGCTTAGTAGCGATCCCAGACCACACCGGGGAGCTGTTTTTT. This gives the protein CASSLVAIPDHTGELFF. Full variable domain (rest looked up from reference TRBV11-3 and TRBJ2-2): EAGVVQSPRYKIIEKKQPVAFWCNPISGHNTLYWYLQNLGQGPELLIRYENEEAVDDSQLPKDRFSAERLKGVDSTLKIQPAELGDSAVYLCASSLVAIPDHTGELFFGEGSRLTVL.

This clonotype was seen repeatedly, ten times or more. The V and J genes are TRBV12-3 or TRBV12-4 and TRBJ2-3, with 7 bases fitting TRBD2. The CDR3 sequence is 15 residues long. V gave up 3 bases and J gave up 2 bases; unmatched junction bases: 5. The CDR3 region is CASSFRGRDTDTQYF. Written as DNA, the CDR3 is TGTGCCAGCAGTTTTCGCGGGAGAGACACAGATACGCAGTATTTT.

This clonotype was observed a few times. This sequence joins TRBV24-1 and TRBJ2-3, with D perhaps matching TRBD1 (6 bases). The CDR3 consists of 16 residues. Trimming stripped 1 base from V and 4 bases from J, with 14 bases between. Per germline, CDR1 KGHDR and CDR2 SFDVKD. CDR3 protein: CATSDFRQGTPDTQYF. The DNA for the CDR3 is TGTGCCACCAGTGATTTTCGGCAGGGGACGCCAGATACGCAGTATTTT.